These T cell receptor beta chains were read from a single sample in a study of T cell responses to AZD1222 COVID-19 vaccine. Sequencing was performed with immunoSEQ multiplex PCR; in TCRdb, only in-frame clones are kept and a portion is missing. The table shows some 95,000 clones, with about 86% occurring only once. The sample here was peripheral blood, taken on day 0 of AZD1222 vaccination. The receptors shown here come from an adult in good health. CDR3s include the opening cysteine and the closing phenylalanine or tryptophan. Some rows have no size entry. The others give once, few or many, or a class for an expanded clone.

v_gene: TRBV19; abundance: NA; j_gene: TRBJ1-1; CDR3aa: CASFNYRGNTEAFF
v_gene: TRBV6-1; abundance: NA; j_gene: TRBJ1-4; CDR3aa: CASSEYQRQAGKLFF
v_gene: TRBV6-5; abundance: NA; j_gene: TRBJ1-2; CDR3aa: CASSRQGGGYTF
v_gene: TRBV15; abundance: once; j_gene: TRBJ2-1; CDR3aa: CATSRDPPVGNEQFF
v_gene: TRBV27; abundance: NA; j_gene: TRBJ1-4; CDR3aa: CASSPLGQGAPTNEKLFF
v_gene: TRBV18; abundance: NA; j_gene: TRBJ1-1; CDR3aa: CASSPPNRGNTEAFF
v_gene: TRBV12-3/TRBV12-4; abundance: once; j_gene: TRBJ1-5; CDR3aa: CASSFDNQPQHF
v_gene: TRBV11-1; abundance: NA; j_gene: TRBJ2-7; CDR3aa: CASSLVEGAKDEQYF
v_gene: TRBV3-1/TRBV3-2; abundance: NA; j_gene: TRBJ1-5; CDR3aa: CASSQEGVGTDYQPQHF
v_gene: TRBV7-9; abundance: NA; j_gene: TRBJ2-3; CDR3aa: CASSLSGIWADTQYF
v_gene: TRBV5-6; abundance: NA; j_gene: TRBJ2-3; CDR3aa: CASRPGTSGAQGDTQYF
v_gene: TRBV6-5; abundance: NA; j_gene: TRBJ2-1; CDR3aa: CASSPYQGVWFF
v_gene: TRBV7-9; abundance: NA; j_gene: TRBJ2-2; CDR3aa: CASRDVWASGDTGELFF
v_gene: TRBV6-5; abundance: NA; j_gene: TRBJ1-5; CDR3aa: CASRATGDSNQPQHF